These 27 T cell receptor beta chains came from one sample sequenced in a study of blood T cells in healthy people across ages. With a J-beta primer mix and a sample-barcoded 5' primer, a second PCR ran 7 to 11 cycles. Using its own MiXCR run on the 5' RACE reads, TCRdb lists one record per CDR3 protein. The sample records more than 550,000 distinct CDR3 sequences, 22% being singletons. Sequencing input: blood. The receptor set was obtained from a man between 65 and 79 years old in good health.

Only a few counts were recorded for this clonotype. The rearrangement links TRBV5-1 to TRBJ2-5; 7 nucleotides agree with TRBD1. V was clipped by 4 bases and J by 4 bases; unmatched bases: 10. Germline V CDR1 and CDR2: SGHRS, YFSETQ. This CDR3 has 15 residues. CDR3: CASSPLGTVGETQYF. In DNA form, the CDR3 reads TGCGCCAGCAGCCCTCTCGGGACAGTAGGAGAGACCCAGTACTTC.

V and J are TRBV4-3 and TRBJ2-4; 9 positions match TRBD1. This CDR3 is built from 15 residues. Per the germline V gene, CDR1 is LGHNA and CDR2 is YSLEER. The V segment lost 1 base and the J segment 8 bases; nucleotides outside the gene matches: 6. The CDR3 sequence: CASSQVGTGKDIQYF. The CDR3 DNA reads TGCGCCAGCAGCCAAGTAGGGACAGGGAAGGACATTCAGTACTTC.

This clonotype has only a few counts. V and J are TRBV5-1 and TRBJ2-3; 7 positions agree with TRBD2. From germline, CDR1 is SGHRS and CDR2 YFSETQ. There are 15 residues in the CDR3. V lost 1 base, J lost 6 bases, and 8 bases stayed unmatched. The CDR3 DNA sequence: TGCGCCAGCAGCTTGACCGGGGAGGGTTCGGATACGCAGTATTTT. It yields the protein CASSLTGEGSDTQYF.

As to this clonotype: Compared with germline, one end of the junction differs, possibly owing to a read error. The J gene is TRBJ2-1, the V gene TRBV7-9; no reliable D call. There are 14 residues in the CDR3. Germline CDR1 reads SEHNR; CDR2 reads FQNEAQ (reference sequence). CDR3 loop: CASSLALADPDRYF. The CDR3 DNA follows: TGTGCCAGCAGCTTAGCATTAGCAGACCCGGATAGGTACTTC. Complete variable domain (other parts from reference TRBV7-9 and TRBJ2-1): DTGVSQNPRHKITKRGQNVTFRCDPISEHNRLYWYRQTLGQGPEFLTYFQNEAQLEKSRLLSDRFSAERPKGSFSTLEIQRTEQGDSAMYLCASSLALADPDRYFGPGTRLTVL.

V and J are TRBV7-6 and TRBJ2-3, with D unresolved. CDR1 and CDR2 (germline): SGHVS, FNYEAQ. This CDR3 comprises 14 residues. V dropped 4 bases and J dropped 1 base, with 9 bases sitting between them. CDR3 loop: CASSSSDRTDTQYF. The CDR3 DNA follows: TGTGCCAGCAGCTCGAGTGATCGCACAGATACGCAGTATTTT. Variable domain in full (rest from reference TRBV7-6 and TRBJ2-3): GAGVSQSPRYKVTKRGQDVALRCDPISGHVSLYWYRQALGQGPEFLTYFNYEAQQDKSGLPNDRFSAERPEGSISTLTIQRTEQRDSAMYRCASSSSDRTDTQYFGPGTRLTVL.

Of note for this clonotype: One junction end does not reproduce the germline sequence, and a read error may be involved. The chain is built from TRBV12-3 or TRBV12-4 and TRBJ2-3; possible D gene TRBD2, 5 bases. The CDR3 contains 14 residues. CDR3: CASSRTRGTDAQYF. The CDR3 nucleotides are TGTGCCAGCAGCCGTACTCGGGGAACAGATGCGCAGTATTTT.

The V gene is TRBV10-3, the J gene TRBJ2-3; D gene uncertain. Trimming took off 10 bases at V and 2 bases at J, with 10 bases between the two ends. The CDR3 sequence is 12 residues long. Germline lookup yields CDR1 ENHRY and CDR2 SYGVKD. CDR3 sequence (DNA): TGTGCCACCTATGGAGTCACAGATACGCAGTATTTT. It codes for CATYGVTDTQYF.

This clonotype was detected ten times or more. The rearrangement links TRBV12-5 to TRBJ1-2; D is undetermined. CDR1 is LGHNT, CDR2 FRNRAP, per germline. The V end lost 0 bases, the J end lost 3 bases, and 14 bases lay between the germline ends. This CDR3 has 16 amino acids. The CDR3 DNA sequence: TGTGCTAGTGGTTTGGTACAAAGAAGGCCCTACTATGGCTACACCTTC. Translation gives CASGLVQRRPYYGYTF.

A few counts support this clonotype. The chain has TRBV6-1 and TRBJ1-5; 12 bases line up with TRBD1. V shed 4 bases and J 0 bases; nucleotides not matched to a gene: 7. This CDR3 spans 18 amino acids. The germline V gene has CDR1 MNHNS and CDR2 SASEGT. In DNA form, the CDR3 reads TGTGCCAGCAGTGCCCGGGACAGGGGGCGTTATAGCAATCAGCCCCAGCATTTT. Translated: CASSARDRGRYSNQPQHF.

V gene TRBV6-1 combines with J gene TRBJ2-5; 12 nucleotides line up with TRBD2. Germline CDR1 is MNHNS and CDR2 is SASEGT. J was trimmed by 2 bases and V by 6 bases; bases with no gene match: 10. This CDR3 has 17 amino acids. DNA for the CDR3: TGTGCCAGCAGCCCGACTAGCGGGGGAGTCTATCAAGAGACCCAGTACTTC. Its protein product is CASSPTSGGVYQETQYF.

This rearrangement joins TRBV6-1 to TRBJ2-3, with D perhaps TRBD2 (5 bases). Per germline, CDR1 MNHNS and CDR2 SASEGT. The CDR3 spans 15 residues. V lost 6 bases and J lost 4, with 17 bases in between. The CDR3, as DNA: TGTGCCAGCAGCCCGGGGTCTGCTCCCCCAGATACGCAGTATTTT. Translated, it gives CASSPGSAPPDTQYF.

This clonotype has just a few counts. The CDR3 bases are TGTGCCAGCAGTGAGTTGCAGGGGCCGACTGGCTACACCTTC. This codes for CASSELQGPTGYTF. This rearrangement joins TRBV6-1 to TRBJ1-2; tentative D call: TRBD1 (6 bases). V lost 3 bases and J lost 7, with 15 bases in between. Germline values: CDR1 MNHNS, CDR2 SASEGT. This CDR3 has 14 amino acids.

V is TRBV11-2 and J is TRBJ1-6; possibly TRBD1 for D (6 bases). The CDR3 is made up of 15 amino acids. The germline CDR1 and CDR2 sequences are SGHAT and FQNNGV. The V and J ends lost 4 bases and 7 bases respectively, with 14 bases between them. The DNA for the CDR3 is TGTGCCAGCAGCTATACCGGACAGCAAAATTCACCCCTCCACTTT. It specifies CASSYTGQQNSPLHF. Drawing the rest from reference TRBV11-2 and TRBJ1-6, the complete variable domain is EAGVAQSPRYKIIEKRQSVAFWCNPISGHATLYWYQQILGQGPKLLIQFQNNGVVDDSQLPKDRFSAERLKGVDSTLKIQPAKLEDSAVYLCASSYTGQQNSPLHFGNGTRLTVT.

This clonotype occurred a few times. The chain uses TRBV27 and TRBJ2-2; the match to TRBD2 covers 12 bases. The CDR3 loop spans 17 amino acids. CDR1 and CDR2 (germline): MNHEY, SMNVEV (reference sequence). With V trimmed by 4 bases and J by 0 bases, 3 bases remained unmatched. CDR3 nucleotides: TGTGCCAGCAGTTCGGGACTAGCGGGCGCGAACACCGGGGAGCTGTTTTTT. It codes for CASSSGLAGANTGELFF.

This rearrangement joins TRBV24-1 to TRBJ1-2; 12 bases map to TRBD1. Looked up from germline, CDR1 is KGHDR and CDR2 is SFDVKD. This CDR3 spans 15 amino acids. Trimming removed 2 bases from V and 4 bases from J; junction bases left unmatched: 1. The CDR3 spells CATSDSGQGAYGYTF. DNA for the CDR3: TGTGCCACCAGTGATTCGGGACAGGGGGCCTATGGCTACACCTTC.

The CDR3 DNA reads TGTGCCAGCAGCTTAAATCCAGCGGGAGTTTATGAGCAGTTCTTC. This translates into CASSLNPAGVYEQFF. J is TRBJ2-7 and V is TRBV7-3, with TRBD2 matching 8 bases. Matching the DNA end better, TRBJ2-1 makes the J call doubtful. CDR3 length equals 15 residues. CDR1 and CDR2 from the germline V gene are SGHTA and FQGTGA.

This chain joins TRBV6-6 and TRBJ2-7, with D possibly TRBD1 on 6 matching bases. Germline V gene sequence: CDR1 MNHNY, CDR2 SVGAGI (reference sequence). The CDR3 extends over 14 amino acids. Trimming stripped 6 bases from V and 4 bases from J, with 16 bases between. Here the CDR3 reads CASRGTLVDYEQYF. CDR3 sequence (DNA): TGTGCCAGCAGGGGGACACTGGTTGATTACGAGCAGTACTTC.

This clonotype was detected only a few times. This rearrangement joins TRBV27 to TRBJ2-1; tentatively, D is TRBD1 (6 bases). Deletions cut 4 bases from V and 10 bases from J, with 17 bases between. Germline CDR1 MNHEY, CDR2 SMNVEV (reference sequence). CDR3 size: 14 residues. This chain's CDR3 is CASSSNLQGGEQFF. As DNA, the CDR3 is TGTGCCAGCAGTTCCAATCTACAGGGCGGCGAGCAGTTCTTC.

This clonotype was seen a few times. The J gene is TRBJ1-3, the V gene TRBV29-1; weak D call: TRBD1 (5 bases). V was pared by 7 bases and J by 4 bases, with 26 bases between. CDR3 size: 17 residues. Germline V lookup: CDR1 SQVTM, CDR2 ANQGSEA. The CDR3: CSGGEGRGQATGNTIYF. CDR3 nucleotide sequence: TGCAGCGGGGGGGAAGGGCGCGGACAAGCGACAGGAAACACCATATATTTT.

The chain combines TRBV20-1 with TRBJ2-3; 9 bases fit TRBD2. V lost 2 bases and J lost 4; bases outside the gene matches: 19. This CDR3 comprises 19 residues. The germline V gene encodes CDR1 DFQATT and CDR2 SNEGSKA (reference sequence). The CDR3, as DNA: TGCAGTGCTAGACCCCGAGGAGATATGCGGGAGGGTTCGTCAGATACGCAGTATTTT. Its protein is CSARPRGDMREGSSDTQYF.

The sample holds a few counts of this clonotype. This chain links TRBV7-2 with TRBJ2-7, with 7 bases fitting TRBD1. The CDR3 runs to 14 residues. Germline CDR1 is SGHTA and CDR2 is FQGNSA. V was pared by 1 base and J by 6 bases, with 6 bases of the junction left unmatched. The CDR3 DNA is TGTGCCAGCAGCTTAGTAAGCCGGGACAGCGAGCAGTACTTC. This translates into CASSLVSRDSEQYF.

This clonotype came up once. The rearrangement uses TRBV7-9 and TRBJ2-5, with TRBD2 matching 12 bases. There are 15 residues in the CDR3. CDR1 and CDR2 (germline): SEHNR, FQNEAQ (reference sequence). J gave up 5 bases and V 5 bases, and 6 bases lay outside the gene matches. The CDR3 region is CASSRTSGKAETQYF. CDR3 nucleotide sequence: TGTGCCAGCAGCAGGACTAGCGGGAAGGCGGAGACCCAGTACTTC. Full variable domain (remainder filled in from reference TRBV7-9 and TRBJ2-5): DTGVSQNPRHKITKRGQNVTFRCDPISEHNRLYWYRQTLGQGPEFLTYFQNEAQLEKSRLLSDRFSAERPKGSFSTLEIQRTEQGDSAMYLCASSRTSGKAETQYFGPGTRLLVL.

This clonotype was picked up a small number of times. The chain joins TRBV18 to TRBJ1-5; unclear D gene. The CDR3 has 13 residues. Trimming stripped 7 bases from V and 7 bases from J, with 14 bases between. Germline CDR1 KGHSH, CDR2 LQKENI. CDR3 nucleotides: TGTGCCAGCTGCTCAATCGGCGGACAGCCCCAGCATTTT. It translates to CASCSIGGQPQHF. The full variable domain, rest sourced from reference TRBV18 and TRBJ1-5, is NAGVMQNPRHLVRRRGQEARLRCSPMKGHSHVYWYRQLPEEGLKFMVYLQKENIIDESGMPKERFSAEFPKEGPSILRIQQVVRGDSAAYFCASCSIGGQPQHFGDGTRLSIL.

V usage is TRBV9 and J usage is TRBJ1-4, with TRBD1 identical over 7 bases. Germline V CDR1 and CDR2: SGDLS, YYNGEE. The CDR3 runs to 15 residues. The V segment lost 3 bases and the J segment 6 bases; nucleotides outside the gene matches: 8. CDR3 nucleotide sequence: TGTGCCAGCAGCGCGGGAGCCAGGGGGGATGAAAAACTGTTTTTT. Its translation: CASSAGARGDEKLFF. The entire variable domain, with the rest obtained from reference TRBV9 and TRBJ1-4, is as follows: DSGVTQTPKHLITATGQRVTLRCSPRSGDLSVYWYQQSLDQGLQFLIQYYNGEERAKGNILERFSAQQFPDLHSELNLSSLELGDSALYFCASSAGARGDEKLFFGSGTQLSVL.

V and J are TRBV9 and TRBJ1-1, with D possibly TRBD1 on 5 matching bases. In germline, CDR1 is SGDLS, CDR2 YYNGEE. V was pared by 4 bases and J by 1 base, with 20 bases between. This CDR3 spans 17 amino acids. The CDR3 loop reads CASSIGIIQGKNTEAFF. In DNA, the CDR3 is TGTGCCAGCAGCATAGGAATCATCCAGGGAAAGAACACTGAAGCTTTCTTT. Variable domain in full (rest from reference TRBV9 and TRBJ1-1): DSGVTQTPKHLITATGQRVTLRCSPRSGDLSVYWYQQSLDQGLQFLIQYYNGEERAKGNILERFSAQQFPDLHSELNLSSLELGDSALYFCASSIGIIQGKNTEAFFGQGTRLTVV.

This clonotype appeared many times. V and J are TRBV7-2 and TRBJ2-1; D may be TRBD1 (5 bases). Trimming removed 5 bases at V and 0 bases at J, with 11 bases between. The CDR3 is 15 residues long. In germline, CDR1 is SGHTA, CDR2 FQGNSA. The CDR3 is CASSPDTRSYNEQFF. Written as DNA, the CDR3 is TGTGCCAGCAGCCCGGACACCCGCTCCTACAATGAGCAGTTCTTC. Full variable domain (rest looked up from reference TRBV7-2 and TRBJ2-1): GAGVSQSPSNKVTEKGKDVELRCDPISGHTALYWYRQSLGQGLEFLIYFQGNSAPDKSGLPSDRFSAERTGGSVSTLTIQRTQQEDSAVYLCASSPDTRSYNEQFFGPGTRLTVL.

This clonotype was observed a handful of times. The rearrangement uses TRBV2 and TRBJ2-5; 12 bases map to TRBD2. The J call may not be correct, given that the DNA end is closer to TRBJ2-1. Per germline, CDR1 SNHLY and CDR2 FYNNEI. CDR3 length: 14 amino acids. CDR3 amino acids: CASRLAGGPNEQFF. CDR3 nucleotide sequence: TGTGCCAGCCGGCTAGCGGGAGGGCCTAATGAGCAGTTCTTC.